A single T cell receptor (beta chain) is shown here with its context. This clonotype was detected a few times. Its antigen remains undetermined. Base qualities are missing; no much larger clone stands one base away. This entry comes from a study of T cell repertoires in cytomegalovirus infection (dated by TCRdb to between 2019 and 2020). Study-wide context: Peptide stimulations targeted recently identified HLA-C-restricted CMV epitopes, whose presentation resists viral immunomodulation, together with well-studied HLA-B-restricted epitopes. The HLA type of each donor mattered for the analysis, because public TCR beta signatures pointed to carriage of CMV infection along with the matching HLA type.

Trimming costs V 4 bases and J 0 bases, and their ends lie 13 bases apart. Sequences SGHVS (CDR1) and FNYEAQ (CDR2) are obtained from the germline V gene. Reading from cysteine to phenylalanine, the CDR3 counts 16 amino acids. Only the CDR3 part of the read is kept: 48 bases, read in frame from the first base. The treatment or condition label of this sample denotes: in vitro stimulation with specific CMV peptide epitopes to enrich CMV-specific T cells. For sequencing, an Illumina HiSeq 1500 was employed. The public reads were reanalyzed by TCRdb: fastp trimming at Q25, MiXCR alignment, in-frame beta chains only. Each entry is one CDR3 protein sequence, shown with its most common DNA and genes. The sample table holds 20,000 to 30,000 distinct CDR3 sequences, of which 22% were seen once. In total, the top ten clones hold about 89% of the sample. Paper-wide results and their limitations: In both this cohort and an independent cohort of several hundred donors, the cumulative frequency of public TCR beta family members distinguished carriers of CMV infection plus the relevant HLA type. In the ex vivo response, HLA-C-restricted CMV-specific TCR beta clonotypes were dominant, and in two of eight donors the single most frequent clonotype came from this HLA-C-restricted group.

The sequencing here drew on CD8+ T cells from cultured PBMCs, taken from culture after CMV antigen stimulation. The TCR sequence derives from a human donor in good health (CMV status not recorded). Some clones in this sample may be carry-over from other donors' samples. Here the chain combines TRBV7-6 and TRBJ2-1; a tentative D call is TRBD2 (5 bases match). The DNA sequence follows: TGTGCCAGCAGCTCAGTGGACTTCAGCTCCTACAATGAGCAGTTCTTC. It translates to CASSSVDFSSYNEQFF. This CDR3, with the reference TRBV7-6 and TRBJ2-1 proteins standing in past its ends, gives the full variable domain GAGVSQSPRYKVTKRGQDVALRCDPISGHVSLYWYRQALGQGPEFLTYFNYEAQQDKSGLPNDRFSAERPEGSISTLTIQRTEQRDSAMYRCASSSVDFSSYNEQFFGPGTRLTVL.